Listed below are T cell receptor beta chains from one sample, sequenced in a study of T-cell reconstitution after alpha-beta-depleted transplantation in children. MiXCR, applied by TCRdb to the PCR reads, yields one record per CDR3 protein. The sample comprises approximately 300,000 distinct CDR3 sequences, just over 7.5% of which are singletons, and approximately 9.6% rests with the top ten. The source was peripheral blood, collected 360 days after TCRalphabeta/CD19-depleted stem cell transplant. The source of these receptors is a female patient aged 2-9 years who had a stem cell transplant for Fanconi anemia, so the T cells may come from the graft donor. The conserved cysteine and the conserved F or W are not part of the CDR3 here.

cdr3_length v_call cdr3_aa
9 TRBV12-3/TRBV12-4 ATLRDYEQY
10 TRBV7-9 ASSFGPDTQY
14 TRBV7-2 ASSLARTASAYEQY
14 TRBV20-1 SARLAGGPGSNEQF
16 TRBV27 ASSLNRRDRRYTGELF
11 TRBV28 ASSPHSGGTQY
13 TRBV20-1 SARPHDRGNTEAF
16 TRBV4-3 ASSQDLRGGYVVPTQY
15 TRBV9 ASSPEVGSPGENEQF
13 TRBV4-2 ASSQYTPMNTEAF
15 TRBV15 ATSRLYYTDTNYGYT
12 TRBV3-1 ASSQVNREETQY
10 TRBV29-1 SVGLAVETQY
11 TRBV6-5 ASSYEGGAEAF
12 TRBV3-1 ASSQAGGVDEQF
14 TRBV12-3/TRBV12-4 ASSPGHSLSTGELF
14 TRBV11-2 ASSLDLPLPNEKLF
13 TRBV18 ASSPRTGGTYEQY
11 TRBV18 ASSPGGLYEQY
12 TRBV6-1 ASSERDGNQPQH
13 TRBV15 ATTKRTGHAGELF
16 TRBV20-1 SARAAGRGVGGANVLT
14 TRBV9 ASSVGGVLGASDYT
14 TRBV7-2 ASSPTLAGGYHEQY
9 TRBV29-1 SVDGGTEAF
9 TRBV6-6 ASIANSEAF
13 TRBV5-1 ASSQTAAGANEQF
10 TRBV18 ASSPQGWEAF
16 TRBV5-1 ASSLALAGGGLGNEQF
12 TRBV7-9 ASSYSTGDNGYT
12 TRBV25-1 ASSESSRAHEQY
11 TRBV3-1 ASSPDGGRELF
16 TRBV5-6 ASSLAGLWRGTYNEQF
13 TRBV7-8 ASSLLAGGHNEQF
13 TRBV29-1 SVAGRDRVYHEQY